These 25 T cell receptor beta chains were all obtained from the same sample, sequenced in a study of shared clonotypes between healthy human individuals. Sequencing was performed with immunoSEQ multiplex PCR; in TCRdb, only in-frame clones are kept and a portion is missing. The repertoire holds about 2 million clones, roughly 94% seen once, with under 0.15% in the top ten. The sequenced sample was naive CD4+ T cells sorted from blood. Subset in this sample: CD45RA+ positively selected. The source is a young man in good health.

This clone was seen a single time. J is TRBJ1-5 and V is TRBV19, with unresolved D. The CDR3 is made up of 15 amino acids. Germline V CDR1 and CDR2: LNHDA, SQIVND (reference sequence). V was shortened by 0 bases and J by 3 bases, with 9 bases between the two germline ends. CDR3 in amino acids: CASSIDQSANQPQHF. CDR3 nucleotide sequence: TGTGCCAGTAGTATAGATCAGTCAGCCAATCAGCCCCAGCATTTT. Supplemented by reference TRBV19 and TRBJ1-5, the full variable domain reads DGGITQSPKYLFRKEGQNVTLSCEQNLNHDAMYWYRQDPGQGLRLIYYSQIVNDFQKGDIAEGYSVSREKKESFPLTVTSAQKNPTAFYLCASSIDQSANQPQHFGDGTRLSIL.

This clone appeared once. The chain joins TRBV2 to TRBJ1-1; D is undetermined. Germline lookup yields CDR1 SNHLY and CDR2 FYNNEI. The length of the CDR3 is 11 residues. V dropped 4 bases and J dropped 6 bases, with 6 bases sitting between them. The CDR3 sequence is CASSGLAEAFF. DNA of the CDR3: TGTGCCAGCAGTGGACTCGCTGAAGCTTTCTTT.

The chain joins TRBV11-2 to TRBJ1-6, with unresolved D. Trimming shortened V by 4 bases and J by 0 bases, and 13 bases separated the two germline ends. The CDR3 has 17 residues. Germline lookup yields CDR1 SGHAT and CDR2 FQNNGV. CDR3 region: CASSWSIEISYNSPLHF. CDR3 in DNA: TGTGCCAGCAGCTGGAGCATAGAAATCTCCTATAATTCACCCCTCCACTTT.

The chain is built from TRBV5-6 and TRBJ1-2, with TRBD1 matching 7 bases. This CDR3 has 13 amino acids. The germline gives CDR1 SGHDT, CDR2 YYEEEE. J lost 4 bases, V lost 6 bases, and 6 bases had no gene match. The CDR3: CASKGQYPYGYTF. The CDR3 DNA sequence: TGTGCCAGCAAGGGACAGTATCCCTATGGCTACACCTTC. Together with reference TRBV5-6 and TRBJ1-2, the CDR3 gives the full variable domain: DAGVTQSPTHLIKTRGQQVTLRCSPKSGHDTVSWYQQALGQGPQFIFQYYEEEERQRGNFPDRFSGHQFPNYSSELNVNALLLGDSALYLCASKGQYPYGYTFGSGTRLTVV.

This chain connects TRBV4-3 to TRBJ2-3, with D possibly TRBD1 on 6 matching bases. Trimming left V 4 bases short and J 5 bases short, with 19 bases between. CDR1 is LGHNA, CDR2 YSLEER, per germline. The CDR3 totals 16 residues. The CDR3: CASSPNSPGAGDTQYF. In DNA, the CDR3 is TGCGCCAGCAGCCCTAACTCCCCAGGGGCAGGAGATACGCAGTATTTT.

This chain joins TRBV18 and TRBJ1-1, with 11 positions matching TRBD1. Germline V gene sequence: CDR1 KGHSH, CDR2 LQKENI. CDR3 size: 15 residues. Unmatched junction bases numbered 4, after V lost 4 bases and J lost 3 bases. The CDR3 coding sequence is TGTGCCAGCTCACGAGGGGACAGGGGGTACACTGAAGCTTTCTTT. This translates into CASSRGDRGYTEAFF.

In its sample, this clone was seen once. CDR3 residues: CASSNRGNEQFF. In DNA, the CDR3 is TGTGCCAGCAGTAACAGGGGTAATGAGCAGTTCTTC. The rearrangement joins TRBV11-3 to TRBJ2-1, with 7 bases fitting TRBD1. With 6 bases clipped from V and 7 bases from J, the junction kept 3 bases outside the gene matches. The V gene's germline CDR1 is SGHNT and CDR2 YENEEA. This CDR3 has 12 amino acids.

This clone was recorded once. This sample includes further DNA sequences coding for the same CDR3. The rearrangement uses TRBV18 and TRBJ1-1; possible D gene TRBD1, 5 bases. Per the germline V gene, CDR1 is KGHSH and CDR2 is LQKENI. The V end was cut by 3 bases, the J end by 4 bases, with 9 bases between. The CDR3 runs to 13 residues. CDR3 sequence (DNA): TGTGCCAGCTCACCCCAGGGATTCACTGAAGCTTTCTTT. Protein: CASSPQGFTEAFF.

The CDR3 sequence: CASSLVFSTEAFF. The CDR3 DNA reads TGTGCCAGCAGCTTAGTGTTCAGCACTGAAGCTTTCTTT. The chain has TRBV7-9 and TRBJ1-1; D uncertain. CDR1 and CDR2 from the germline V gene are SEHNR and FQNEAQ (reference sequence). The CDR3 is 13 residues long. With 1 base removed from V and 4 bases from J, the gap between germline ends came to 7 bases.

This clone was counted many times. CDR3 amino acids: CAWMPAGKLVGYTF. The CDR3 DNA reads as TGTGCCTGGATGCCTGCGGGGAAATTGGTTGGCTACACCTTC. This chain uses TRBV30 with TRBJ1-2; D gene ambiguous. This CDR3 contains 14 residues. V lost 4 bases and J lost 7, with 19 bases in between. Germline-derived CDR1 and CDR2 are GTSNPN and SVGIG (reference sequence).

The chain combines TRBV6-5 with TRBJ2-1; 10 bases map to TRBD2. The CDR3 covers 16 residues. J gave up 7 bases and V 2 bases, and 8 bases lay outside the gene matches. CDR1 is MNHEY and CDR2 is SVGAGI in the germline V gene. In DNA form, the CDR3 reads TGTGCCAGCAGTTACGTCTCTAGCGGGAGTTGGAATGAGCAGTTCTTC. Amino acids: CASSYVSSGSWNEQFF.

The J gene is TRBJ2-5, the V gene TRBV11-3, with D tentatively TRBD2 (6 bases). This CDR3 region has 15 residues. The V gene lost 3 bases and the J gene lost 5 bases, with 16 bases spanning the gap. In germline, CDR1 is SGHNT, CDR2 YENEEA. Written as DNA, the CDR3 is TGTGCCAGCAGCTTCGGCGGGGCGACTAAGGAGACCCAGTACTTC. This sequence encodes CASSFGGATKETQYF.

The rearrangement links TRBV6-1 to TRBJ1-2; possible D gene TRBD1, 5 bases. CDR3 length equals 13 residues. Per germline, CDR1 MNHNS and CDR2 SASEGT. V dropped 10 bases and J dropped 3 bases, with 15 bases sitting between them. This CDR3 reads CATPRRGYYGYTF. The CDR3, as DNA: TGTGCCACCCCGAGGAGGGGCTACTATGGCTACACCTTC.

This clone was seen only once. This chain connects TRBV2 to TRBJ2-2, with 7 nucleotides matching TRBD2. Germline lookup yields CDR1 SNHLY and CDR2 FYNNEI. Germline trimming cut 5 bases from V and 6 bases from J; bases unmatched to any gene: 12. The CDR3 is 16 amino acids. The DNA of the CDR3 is TGTGCCAGCAGTCCTAGGGGACTAAAAGCGGCCGGGGAGCTGTTTTTT. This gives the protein CASSPRGLKAAGELFF.

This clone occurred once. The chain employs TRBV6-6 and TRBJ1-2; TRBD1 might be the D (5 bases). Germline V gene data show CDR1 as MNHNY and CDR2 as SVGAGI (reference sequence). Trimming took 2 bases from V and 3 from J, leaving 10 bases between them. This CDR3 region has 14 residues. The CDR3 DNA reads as TGTGCCAGCAGTTACCGGGACCGCTACTATGGCTACACCTTC. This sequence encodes CASSYRDRYYGYTF.

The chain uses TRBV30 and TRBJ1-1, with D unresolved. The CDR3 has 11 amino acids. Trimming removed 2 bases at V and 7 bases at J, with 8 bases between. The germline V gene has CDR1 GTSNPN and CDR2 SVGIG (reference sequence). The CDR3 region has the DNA TGTGCCTGGAGTTCAAGGGTTGAAGCTTTCTTT. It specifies CAWSSRVEAFF.

DNA of the CDR3: TGCAGCGTCGCAAAGACAGGCACGGCCAATCAGCCCCAGCATTTT. Its protein product is CSVAKTGTANQPQHF. This chain uses TRBV29-1 with TRBJ1-5, with D perhaps TRBD1 (6 bases). Germline CDR1 is SQVTM and CDR2 is ANQGSEA. The V gene lost 6 bases and the J gene lost 3 bases, with 18 bases spanning the gap. The CDR3 spans 15 residues.

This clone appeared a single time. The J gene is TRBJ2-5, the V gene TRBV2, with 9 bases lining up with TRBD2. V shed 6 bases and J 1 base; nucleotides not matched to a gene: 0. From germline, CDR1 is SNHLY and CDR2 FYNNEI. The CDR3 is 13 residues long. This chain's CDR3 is CASRTSGQETQYF. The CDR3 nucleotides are TGTGCCAGCAGGACTAGCGGCCAAGAGACCCAGTACTTC. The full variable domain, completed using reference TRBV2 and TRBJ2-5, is EPEVTQTPSHQVTQMGQEVILRCVPISNHLYFYWYRQILGQKVEFLVSFYNNEISEKSEIFDDQFSVERPDGSNFTLKIRSTKLEDSAMYFCASRTSGQETQYFGPGTRLLVL.

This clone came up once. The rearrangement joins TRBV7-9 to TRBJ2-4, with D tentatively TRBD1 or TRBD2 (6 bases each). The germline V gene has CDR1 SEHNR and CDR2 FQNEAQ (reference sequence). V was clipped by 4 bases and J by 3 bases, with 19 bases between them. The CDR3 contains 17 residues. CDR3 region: CASSSEVGGPVKNIQYF. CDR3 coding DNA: TGTGCCAGCAGCTCTGAGGTTGGGGGGCCAGTCAAAAACATTCAGTACTTC.

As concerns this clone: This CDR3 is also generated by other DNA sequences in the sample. Written as DNA, the CDR3 is TGCGCCAGCAGCTTTGGCGGGGGCACAGATACGCAGTATTTT. As protein: CASSFGGGTDTQYF. The gene calls are TRBV5-1 and TRBJ2-3, with D possibly TRBD2 on 6 matching bases. There are 14 residues in the CDR3. From germline, CDR1 is SGHRS and CDR2 YFSETQ. Trimming took 2 bases from V and 1 from J, leaving 8 bases between them.

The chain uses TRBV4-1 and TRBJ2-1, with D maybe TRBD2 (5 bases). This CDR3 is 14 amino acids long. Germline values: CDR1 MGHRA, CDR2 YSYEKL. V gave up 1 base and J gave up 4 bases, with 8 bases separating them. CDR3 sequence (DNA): TGCGCCAGCAGCCAAGGTAGAGGGTACAATGAGCAGTTCTTC. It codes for CASSQGRGYNEQFF.

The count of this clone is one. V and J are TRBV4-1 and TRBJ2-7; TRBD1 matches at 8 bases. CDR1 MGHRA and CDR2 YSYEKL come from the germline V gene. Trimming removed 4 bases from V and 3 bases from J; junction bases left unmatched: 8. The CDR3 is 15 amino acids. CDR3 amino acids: CASSPRTGSVYEQYF. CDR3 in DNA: TGCGCCAGCAGCCCCAGGACAGGGAGCGTCTACGAGCAGTACTTC.

DNA of the CDR3: TGTGCCAGCAGCTTAGGGGGGTGGTACGAGCAGTACTTC. Translated: CASSLGGWYEQYF. The J gene is TRBJ2-7, the V gene TRBV9; either TRBD1 or TRBD2 may supply D (6 bases each). V lost 4 bases, J lost 4 bases, and 12 bases lay in between. CDR1 and CDR2 from the germline V gene are SGDLS and YYNGEE. CDR3 length equals 13 residues. The full variable domain, in which reference TRBV9 and TRBJ2-7 provide the parts outside the CDR3, is DSGVTQTPKHLITATGQRVTLRCSPRSGDLSVYWYQQSLDQGLQFLIQYYNGEERAKGNILERFSAQQFPDLHSELNLSSLELGDSALYFCASSLGGWYEQYFGPGTRLTVT.

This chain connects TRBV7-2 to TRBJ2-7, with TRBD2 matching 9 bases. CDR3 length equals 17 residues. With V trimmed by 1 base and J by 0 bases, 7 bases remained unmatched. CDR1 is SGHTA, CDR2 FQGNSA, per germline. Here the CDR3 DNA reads TGTGCCAGCAGCTTAGGAGCGGGGGGAGTCAGCTCCTACGAGCAGTACTTC. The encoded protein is CASSLGAGGVSSYEQYF.

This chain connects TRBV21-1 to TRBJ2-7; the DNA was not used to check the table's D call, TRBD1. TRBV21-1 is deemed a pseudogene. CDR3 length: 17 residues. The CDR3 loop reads CASSKDGPGTATLGQYF. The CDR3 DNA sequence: TGTGCCAGCAGCAAAGATGGACCCGGGACAGCGACTTTAGGGCAGTACTTC.